These 6 T cell receptor beta chains originate from one sample sequenced in a study of blood T cell repertoires in COVID-19. This table comes from immunoSEQ multiplex PCR, and its TCRdb copy is limited to in-frame clones, with some not included. Of roughly 68,000 clones in the sample, 80% to 90% are singletons; the top ten hold approximately 5%. The specimen was peripheral blood. Every receptor here comes from a human donor in a cohort sampled during active COVID-19.

The chain joins TRBV3-1 (or the pseudogene TRBV3-2) to TRBJ2-7, with 14 bases matching TRBD2. CDR1 is LGHDT and CDR2 is YNNKEL in the germline V gene (reference sequence). The CDR3 is 14 amino acids. The V and J ends lost 8 bases and 5 bases, in that order; junction bases with no gene match: 5. The CDR3 reads CASRGTSGSHEQYF. CDR3 DNA: TGTGCCAGCCGGGGGACTAGCGGGAGCCACGAGCAGTACTTC.

The chain uses TRBV19 and TRBJ1-5; D possibly corresponds to TRBD1 (6 bases). V lost 7 bases and J lost 2, with 18 bases in between. Germline CDR1 reads LNHDA; CDR2 reads SQIVND (reference sequence). The CDR3 sequence is 16 residues long. The CDR3 DNA sequence: TGTGCCAGTACGGACAGACCATCCCCGGGCAATCAGCCCCAGCATTTT. It yields the protein CASTDRPSPGNQPQHF.

This clone was seen only a few times. The chain has TRBV10-3 and TRBJ1-1; 7 bases are shared with TRBD1. V gave up 6 bases and J gave up 5 bases; unmatched junction bases: 6. Germline V gene sequence: CDR1 ENHRY, CDR2 SYGVKD. The CDR3 is made up of 13 amino acids. The chain's CDR3 is CAIRTGPRTEAFF. The CDR3 DNA reads as TGTGCCATCAGGACAGGGCCTCGAACTGAAGCTTTCTTT.

V is TRBV7-3 and J is TRBJ1-6; D gene ambiguous. The V and J ends lost 9 bases and 10 bases respectively, with 22 bases between them. The CDR3 totals 15 residues. The germline CDR1 and CDR2 sequences are SGHTA and FQGTGA. CDR3: CASKMGSNDGSPLHF. CDR3 DNA: TGTGCCAGTAAAATGGGCTCAAACGATGGGTCACCCCTCCACTTT.

V and J are TRBV7-2 and TRBJ1-2; TRBD1 is a possible D gene (5 bases). The CDR3 length is 16 residues. Trimming shortened V by 5 bases and J by 4 bases, and 20 bases separated the two germline ends. From germline, CDR1 is SGHTA and CDR2 FQGNSA. The CDR3: CASSPTVVQGSYGYTF. The CDR3 DNA reads TGTGCCAGCAGCCCGACCGTTGTGCAGGGATCCTATGGCTACACCTTC.

The CDR3 DNA reads TGTGCCAGCAGTGAAACGACAGGGCCCTACGAGCAGTACTTC. It yields the protein CASSETTGPYEQYF. V gene TRBV6-1 combines with J gene TRBJ2-7, with TRBD1 identical over 7 bases. The germline CDR1 and CDR2 sequences are MNHNS and SASEGT. The V segment lost 2 bases and the J segment 2 bases; nucleotides outside the gene matches: 3. The CDR3 extends over 14 amino acids.